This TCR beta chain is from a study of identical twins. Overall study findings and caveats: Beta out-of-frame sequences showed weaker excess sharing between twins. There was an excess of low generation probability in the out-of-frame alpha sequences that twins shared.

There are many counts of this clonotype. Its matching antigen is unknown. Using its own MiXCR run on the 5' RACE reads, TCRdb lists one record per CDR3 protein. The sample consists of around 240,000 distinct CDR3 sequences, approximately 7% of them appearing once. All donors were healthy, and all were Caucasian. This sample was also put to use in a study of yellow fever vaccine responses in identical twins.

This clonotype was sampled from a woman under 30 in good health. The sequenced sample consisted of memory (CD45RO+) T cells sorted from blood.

The CDR3 nucleotides read TGTGCCAGCAGTTTCTTTTCCCCCCAAACATGGTCTGGGGCCAACGTCCTGACTTTC. Its protein product is CASSFFSPQTWSGANVLTF. V is TRBV28 and J is TRBJ2-6; D remains unclear. Trimming pared 3 bases from V and 1 base from J, leaving 19 bases between. The CDR3 runs 19 residues. The germline gives CDR1 MDHEN, CDR2 SYDVKM.